This paragraph covers one T cell receptor (beta chain) sequence. The antigen is not known. Use of 60 Vbeta and 13 Jbeta primers characterized the PCR. TCRdb's table, derived via immunoSEQ multiplex PCR, lists solely in-frame clones and lacks some. The table includes roughly 180,000 clones, over 65% detected once. Germline V gene data show CDR1 as SGDLS and CDR2 as YYNGEE. CDR3 length: 15 amino acids. Trimming cost V 2 bases and J 2 bases, with 12 bases left between them. This record comes from a study of cytomegalovirus exposure and HLA in healthy donors. On the study more broadly: Earlier, 95 million to 140 million unique TCR beta sequences were recovered from roughly 170 million T cells by an analysis. Study conclusions and caveats: The authors listed approximately 150 TCR beta chains as cytomegalovirus-associated.

This sequence originates from a man aged 18 to 35 in good health and CMV-seronegative. Sample: PBMCs. The rearrangement links TRBV9 to TRBJ2-3; no clear D gene. CDR3 region: CASSVLDTNTDTQYF. CDR3 coding DNA: TGTGCCAGCAGCGTCCTGGATACTAACACAGATACGCAGTATTTT.